A selection of T cell receptor beta chains follows, all from one sample in a study of human T cells and chemical hapten exposure. TCRdb processed the RACE reads anew with MiXCR; each CDR3 protein has one entry. This sample carries roughly 48,000 distinct CDR3 sequences, more than 9.5% of them seen once, and the ten largest clones take 1.8%. The material sequenced was whole blood, taken in connection with sensitization to the hapten diphenylcyclopropenone (DPC). All receptors derive from a woman in her forties with alopecia areata. Some clones in this sample may be carry-over from other donors' samples. Both conserved end residues are part of each CDR3. A D gene is named only where the DNA matches it firmly. Clone size is not always given. Where it is, it says once, few, many or a class for expanded clones.

J | length | size | V | D | CDR3 | DNA
TRBJ2-2 | 15 | few | TRBV11-2 | - | CASSLSRGDTGELFF | TGTGCCAGCAGCTTAAGTAGGGGTGACACCGGGGAGCTGTTTTTT
TRBJ2-1 | 11 | many | TRBV11-3 | - | CASSSGTEQFF | TGTGCCAGCAGCTCAGGGACAGAGCAGTTCTTC
TRBJ1-1 | 12 | many | TRBV29-1 | - | CSTQGMNTEAFF | TGCAGCACCCAGGGAATGAACACTGAAGCTTTCTTT
TRBJ2-3 | 15 | many | TRBV5-4 | - | CASSLELAETDTQYF | TGTGCCAGCAGCTTGGAACTAGCTGAGACAGATACGCAGTATTTT
TRBJ2-7 | 15 | many | TRBV7-9 | - | CASSLVSQGAWEQYF | TGTGCCAGCAGCTTAGTCAGTCAAGGGGCCTGGGAGCAGTACTTC
TRBJ1-6 | 16 | few | TRBV5-6 | - | CASSLGTGYSNSPLHF | TGTGCCAGCAGCTTGGGTACAGGGTACTCGAATTCACCCCTCCACTTT
TRBJ2-5 | 15 | few | TRBV30 | TRBD2 | CAWSPKRGARETQYF | TGTGCCTGGAGTCCAAAGCGGGGGGCCAGGGAGACCCAGTACTTC
TRBJ2-4 | 15 | medium-sized | TRBV28 | - | CASSLLGSEVNIQYF | TGTGCCAGCAGTTTATTGGGTAGCGAGGTAAACATTCAGTACTTC
TRBJ1-6 | 16 | few | TRBV18 | TRBD1 | CASSPGQGSYNSPLHF | TGTGCCAGCTCACCCGGACAGGGCTCCTATAATTCACCCCTCCACTTT
TRBJ2-7 | 12 | many | TRBV3-1 | TRBD1 | CAQGVALREQYF | TGTGCCCAGGGGGTAGCGCTCCGCGAGCAGTACTTC
TRBJ1-5 | 15 | few | TRBV20-1 | TRBD1 | CSAQRGQGVNQPQHF | TGCAGTGCTCAGAGGGGACAGGGAGTCAATCAGCCCCAGCATTTT
TRBJ1-2 | 12 | many | TRBV9 | - | CASSVGIGGYTF | TGTGCCAGCAGCGTAGGTATCGGCGGCTACACCTTC
TRBJ1-5 | 13 | many | TRBV20-1 | TRBD1 | CSAPTGYNQPQHF | TGCAGTGCTCCGACAGGGTACAATCAGCCCCAGCATTTT
TRBJ2-7 | 11 | many | TRBV7-9 | - | CASSAIAEQYF | TGTGCCAGCAGCGCCATCGCAGAGCAGTACTTC
TRBJ2-6 | 14 | many | TRBV14 | TRBD1 | CASRQGSGANVLTF | TGTGCCAGCAGACAGGGGTCTGGGGCCAACGTCCTGACTTTC
TRBJ2-1 | 16 | - | TRBV6-5 | TRBD2 | CASTPRGGGPYNEQFF | TGTGCCAGCACCCCGCGGGGCGGGGGGCCCTACAATGAGCAGTTCTTC
TRBJ2-7 | 17 | - | TRBV5-1 | TRBD1 | CASSSAPDRAGLDEQYF | TGCGCCAGCAGCTCCGCACCGGACAGGGCGGGTTTGGATGAGCAGTACTTC
TRBJ2-7 | 15 | few | TRBV7-2 | - | CASSSRVLGIYEQYF | TGTGCCAGCAGCAGCCGGGTATTGGGGATCTACGAGCAGTACTTC
TRBJ1-2 | 13 | many | TRBV6-6 | - | CASSYSARVGYTF | TGTGCCAGCAGTTACTCCGCCCGGGTGGGCTACACCTTC
TRBJ1-1 | 16 | few | TRBV6-5 | - | CASSKGIGGMNTEAFF | TGTGCCAGCAGTAAGGGAATCGGAGGAATGAACACTGAAGCTTTCTTT
TRBJ2-6 | 15 | - | TRBV2 | - | CASSGDTAGANVLTF | TGTGCCAGCAGTGGGGACACAGCTGGGGCCAACGTCCTGACTTTC
TRBJ1-1 | 13 | - | TRBV4-3 | - | CASSQDPGTEAFF | TGCGCCAGCAGCCAAGATCCGGGAACTGAAGCTTTCTTT
TRBJ1-4 | 15 | few | TRBV28 | TRBD1 | CASRDRGQTNEKLFF | TGTGCCAGCAGGGACAGGGGGCAGACTAATGAAAAACTGTTTTTT
TRBJ2-5 | 12 | few | TRBV3-1 | - | CASSKGARIQYF | TGTGCCAGCAGCAAAGGGGCCCGAATCCAGTACTTC